Each of the 5 T cell receptor beta chains below was sequenced from the same sample in a study of blood T cell repertoires in COVID-19 (dated by TCRdb to between 2020 and 2021). Libraries were built with the immunoSEQ multiplex PCR assay. TCRdb took this table from immuneACCESS and kept in-frame rearrangements with V and J called. Such tables lack part of the clones; where checked against another copy, unresolved V genes explain under half of the gap, and the rest is unexplained. Within this sample are approximately 80,000 clones, with around 86% of them counted one time only. The ten largest clones capture 44% of the sample. The sequenced sample was peripheral blood. The receptors were sampled from a man aged 80 or over with acute or convalescent COVID-19.

The count of this clone is one. V gene TRBV28 combines with J gene TRBJ1-2; D is possibly TRBD1 (5 bases). In germline, CDR1 is MDHEN, CDR2 SYDVKM. The CDR3 extends over 13 amino acids. Trimming took off 7 bases at V and 0 bases at J, with 9 bases between the two ends. The CDR3 DNA is TGTGCCAGCAACAGACAGCCTAACTATGGCTACACCTTC. This codes for CASNRQPNYGYTF.

The chain carries TRBV25-1 and TRBJ2-3, with 11 bases identical to TRBD2. Germline V gene data show CDR1 as MGHDK and CDR2 as SYGVNS. V dropped 3 bases and J dropped 8; count of bases not matched to a gene: 7. The CDR3 totals 15 residues. CDR3: CASSDPTSGVGTQYF. The CDR3 region has the DNA TGTGCCAGCAGTGACCCGACTAGCGGGGTGGGTACGCAGTATTTT.

This chain connects TRBV7-2 to TRBJ2-2, with D possibly TRBD1 on 6 matching bases. The CDR3 sequence is 15 residues long. Per the germline V gene, CDR1 is SGHTA and CDR2 is FQGNSA. Trimming shortened V by 2 bases and J by 5 bases, and 12 bases separated the two germline ends. CDR3 sequence reads: CASSLNRERTGELFF. The DNA for the CDR3 is TGTGCCAGCAGCTTAAACAGGGAGAGGACCGGGGAGCTGTTTTTT.

This clone was seen only a few times. The chain uses TRBV27 and TRBJ2-1; TRBD2 aligns across 9 bases. V shed 5 bases and J 3 bases; nucleotides not matched to a gene: 8. Per the germline V gene, CDR1 is MNHEY and CDR2 is SMNVEV (reference sequence). The CDR3 is 16 residues long. The CDR3 loop is CASSLIAGDVYNEQFF. The CDR3 region has the DNA TGTGCCAGCAGTCTAATAGCGGGAGACGTCTACAATGAGCAGTTCTTC.

The genes are TRBV5-1 and TRBJ2-7, with 10 bases lining up with TRBD2. Germline values: CDR1 SGHRS, CDR2 YFSETQ. This CDR3 is built from 16 residues. V trimming: 2 bases; J trimming: 6 bases; junction bases outside the gene matches: 11. CDR3 nucleotides: TGCGCCAGCAGCTTTTTTGGGGCTAGCGGGAGTGGCGAGCAGTACTTC. Protein product: CASSFFGASGSGEQYF.